One sample yielded the 26 T cell receptor beta chains listed below, sequenced in a study of OX40 agonist ivuxolimab in advanced cancers. The library came from the immunoSEQ multiplex PCR assay. The immuneACCESS repertoire file appears here via TCRdb, limited to in-frame rearrangements. These files lack a portion of the clones; in checked studies, under half of the deficit traces to unresolved V genes, and the cause of the others is not known. For this sample there are tens of thousands of clones; 86% appear just once. Jointly, the top ten make up approximately 2.6% of the sample. The material was CD4+ or CD8+ T cells sorted from blood, obtained in a trial of the OX40 agonist ivuxolimab. The receptors originated from an adult with an advanced solid tumor such as melanoma, head and neck, liver or kidney cancer.

This clone was counted between two and nine times. V is TRBV11-2 and J is TRBJ2-7, with a weak D call TRBD2 (5 bases). This CDR3 has 11 residues. The germline V gene encodes CDR1 SGHAT and CDR2 FQNNGV. Trimming removed 5 bases at V and 7 bases at J, with 9 bases between. In nucleotides, the CDR3 is TGTGCCAGCAGCCGGACGGGAGAGCAGTACTTC. It specifies CASSRTGEQYF. The full variable domain, its missing parts supplied by reference TRBV11-2 and TRBJ2-7, is EAGVAQSPRYKIIEKRQSVAFWCNPISGHATLYWYQQILGQGPKLLIQFQNNGVVDDSQLPKDRFSAERLKGVDSTLKIQPAKLEDSAVYLCASSRTGEQYFGPGTRLTVT.

The chain carries TRBV30 and TRBJ2-7; 7 bases map to TRBD1. CDR3 length: 14 amino acids. Trimming took 7 bases from V and 1 from J; bases not matched to a gene: 10. Germline CDR1 is GTSNPN and CDR2 is SVGIG (reference sequence). The CDR3 sequence is CASGEDRVSYEQYF. CDR3 DNA sequence: TGTGCCTCCGGTGAAGACAGGGTATCCTACGAGCAGTACTTC.

The chain couples TRBV5-1 to TRBJ2-5; D perhaps matches TRBD1 (6 bases). CDR1 is SGHRS and CDR2 is YFSETQ in the germline V gene. The CDR3 consists of 13 residues. V lost 7 bases to trimming and J lost 5 bases, with 15 bases between them. This chain's CDR3 is CASRYTQGETQYF. CDR3 in DNA: TGCGCCAGCCGATATACACAGGGTGAGACCCAGTACTTC.

CDR3 protein: CASSLGGVIYEQYF. The CDR3, as DNA: TGTGCCAGCAGCTTGGGCGGGGTTATCTACGAGCAGTACTTC. J is TRBJ2-7 and V is TRBV5-4; D may be TRBD2 (6 bases). Trimming pared 0 bases from V and 3 bases from J, leaving 10 bases between. CDR3 length: 14 amino acids. Germline loops: CDR1 SGHNT, CDR2 YYREEE (reference sequence).

This chain uses TRBV5-1 with TRBJ1-1, with TRBD1 identical over 9 bases. This CDR3 is 15 amino acids long. The junction had 15 bases not matched to a gene; V was cut back by 6 bases and J by 9 bases. Germline assignment: CDR1 SGHRS and CDR2 YFSETQ. The CDR3 bases are TGCGCCAGCACCCAAGGACAGGGGTTGAGTGGAAAAGCTTTCTTT. Translation gives CASTQGQGLSGKAFF. Full variable domain (outside the CDR3, taken from reference TRBV5-1 and TRBJ1-1): KAGVTQTPRYLIKTRGQQVTLSCSPISGHRSVSWYQQTPGQGLQFLFEYFSETQRNKGNFPGRFSGRQFSNSRSEMNVSTLELGDSALYLCASTQGQGLSGKAFFGQGTRLTVV.

This clone was counted once. V and J are TRBV7-2 and TRBJ2-3; 11 positions agree with TRBD2. CDR1 and CDR2 from the germline V gene are SGHTA and FQGNSA. This CDR3 contains 17 residues. The trim removed 3 bases at V and 7 bases at J, leaving 12 bases unmatched. CDR3: CASSLLAGGNTFYTQYF. As DNA, the CDR3 is TGTGCCAGCAGCTTGCTAGCGGGGGGTAACACTTTTTATACGCAGTATTTT. Variable domain in full (rest from reference TRBV7-2 and TRBJ2-3): GAGVSQSPSNKVTEKGKDVELRCDPISGHTALYWYRQSLGQGLEFLIYFQGNSAPDKSGLPSDRFSAERTGGSVSTLTIQRTQQEDSAVYLCASSLLAGGNTFYTQYFGPGTRLTVL.

The genes are TRBV7-2 and TRBJ2-2; D is ambiguous. Germline lookup yields CDR1 SGHTA and CDR2 FQGNSA. V was shortened by 3 bases and J by 6 bases, with 8 bases between the two germline ends. The CDR3 contains 13 residues. CDR3: CASSFITSGELFF. The CDR3 DNA is TGTGCCAGCAGCTTTATTACGTCCGGGGAGCTGTTTTTT.

About this clone itself: Other DNA sequences within the sample encode an identical CDR3. This chain joins TRBV28 and TRBJ2-7; the D is unclear. Trimming left V 6 bases short and J 3 bases short, with 3 bases between. Germline assignment: CDR1 MDHEN and CDR2 SYDVKM. This CDR3 is built from 10 residues. The CDR3 DNA reads as TGTGCCAGCAGAAGCTACGAGCAGTACTTC. This translates into CASRSYEQYF.

This clone occurred once. This chain joins TRBV7-3 and TRBJ2-1; 7 positions match TRBD1. The V gene's germline CDR1 is SGHTA and CDR2 FQGTGA. Trimming at V came to 5 bases and at J to 3 bases, leaving 10 bases not matched to a gene. This CDR3 region has 16 residues. CDR3 bases: TGTGCCAGCAGCACGACAGGGAGAGACCGCTACAATGAGCAGTTCTTC. Its translation is CASSTTGRDRYNEQFF.

The chain uses TRBV19 and TRBJ2-5; D uncertain. V gave up 1 base and J gave up 6 bases, with 9 bases separating them. This CDR3 has 13 amino acids. The germline gives CDR1 LNHDA, CDR2 SQIVND (reference sequence). The CDR3 DNA reads as TGTGCCAGTAGTATAGGGGCAATGAAGACCCAGTACTTC. Translated: CASSIGAMKTQYF.

This clone was counted only a few times. This chain uses TRBV6-1 with TRBJ2-3; 8 nucleotides align to TRBD2. With 4 bases clipped from V and 2 bases from J, the junction kept 5 bases outside the gene matches. The CDR3 has 15 amino acids. CDR1 MNHNS and CDR2 SASEGT come from the germline V gene. CDR3 sequence reads: CASSVVSGVTDTQYF. The CDR3 region has the DNA TGTGCCAGCAGTGTAGTTAGCGGGGTCACAGATACGCAGTATTTT.

As regards this clone: Because the CDR3 is missing its conserved closing phenylalanine or tryptophan, this is likely a read error. The chain carries TRBV6-6 and TRBJ2-7; weak D call: TRBD1 (6 bases). V was clipped by 0 bases and J by 2 bases, with 11 bases between them. This CDR3 is built from 15 residues. CDR1 is MNHNY and CDR2 is SVGAGI in the germline V gene (reference sequence). CDR3 amino acids: CASSYSTGSAYEQYS. CDR3 coding DNA: TGTGCCAGCAGTTACTCGACAGGTTCTGCCTACGAGCAGTACTCC.

V is TRBV30 and J is TRBJ2-5; D call uncertain. Trimming pared 0 bases from V and 4 bases from J, leaving 9 bases between. This CDR3 is built from 13 residues. Germline V gene sequence: CDR1 GTSNPN, CDR2 SVGIG (reference sequence). CDR3 region: CAWSVDPPETQYF. The CDR3 DNA reads TGTGCCTGGAGTGTGGACCCCCCAGAGACCCAGTACTTC.

The rearrangement joins TRBV6-1 to TRBJ1-5; 9 positions agree with TRBD1. CDR3 size: 15 residues. Germline CDR1 is MNHNS and CDR2 is SASEGT. With V trimmed by 6 bases and J by 8 bases, 11 bases remained unmatched. CDR3 DNA: TGTGCCAGCAGCGTCGGGACAGGGAATGATGAGCCCCAGCATTTT. Its protein is CASSVGTGNDEPQHF.

This clone was detected a few times. The J gene is TRBJ1-2, the V gene TRBV10-3; D gene ambiguous. The V gene lost 4 bases and the J gene lost 7 bases, with 16 bases spanning the gap. Looked up from germline, CDR1 is ENHRY and CDR2 is SYGVKD. The CDR3 covers 14 residues. DNA of the CDR3: TGTGCCATCAGTGGTGTAGGGAGTCTTCGTGGCTACACCTTC. This codes for CAISGVGSLRGYTF.

The genes are TRBV7-8 and TRBJ2-5, with D tentatively TRBD1 or TRBD2 (6 bases each). The germline CDR1 and CDR2 sequences are SGHVS and FQNEAQ. The CDR3 is 17 residues long. The V end was cut by 2 bases, the J end by 0 bases, with 16 bases between. The CDR3 loop reads CASSLSGAGPYQETQYF. DNA of the CDR3: TGTGCCAGCAGCTTATCGGGGGCAGGGCCGTACCAAGAGACCCAGTACTTC.

The chain is built from TRBV28 and TRBJ2-1; TRBD2 matches 7 bases. The CDR3 covers 12 residues. After removal of 2 bases from V and 15 bases from J, the junction contained 7 bases not matched to a gene. Germline V gene sequence: CDR1 MDHEN, CDR2 SYDVKM. The CDR3 bases are TGTGCCAGCAGTTTAATGGGACTACCGCCGTTCTTC. Its protein product is CASSLMGLPPFF.

This clone was picked up a small number of times. The chain uses TRBV30 and TRBJ2-7; tentative D call: TRBD1 (5 bases). This CDR3 spans 12 amino acids. Trimming took 3 bases from V and 6 from J, leaving 12 bases between them. Germline CDR1 and CDR2: GTSNPN and SVGIG (reference sequence). CDR3 in amino acids: CAWRTDTFEQYF. The CDR3 coding sequence is TGTGCCTGGAGGACGGACACGTTCGAGCAGTACTTC.

The J gene is TRBJ2-2, the V gene TRBV28, with 9 bases identical to TRBD1. Germline-derived CDR1 and CDR2 are MDHEN and SYDVKM. The CDR3 totals 14 residues. With V trimmed by 8 bases and J by 6 bases, 7 bases remained unmatched. The CDR3, as DNA: TGTGCCAGCGGGAGACAGGGGGGCGCCGGGGAGCTGTTTTTT. Amino acids: CASGRQGGAGELFF.

The rearrangement joins TRBV2 to TRBJ1-2; weak D call: TRBD1 (5 bases). Per the germline V gene, CDR1 is SNHLY and CDR2 is FYNNEI. V was pared by 8 bases and J by 4 bases, with 14 bases between. This CDR3 spans 13 amino acids. CDR3 residues: CASPQEGLYGYTF. The CDR3 coding sequence is TGTGCCAGCCCCCAGGAGGGGCTCTATGGCTACACCTTC. Supplemented by reference TRBV2 and TRBJ1-2, the full variable domain reads EPEVTQTPSHQVTQMGQEVILRCVPISNHLYFYWYRQILGQKVEFLVSFYNNEISEKSEIFDDQFSVERPDGSNFTLKIRSTKLEDSAMYFCASPQEGLYGYTFGSGTRLTVV.

This rearrangement joins TRBV5-6 to TRBJ2-7; D is undetermined. This CDR3 comprises 15 residues. Between the trimmed V and J ends, which lost 0 bases and 1 base, there was a span of 11 bases. CDR1 is SGHDT and CDR2 is YYEEEE in the germline V gene. DNA for the CDR3: TGTGCCAGCAGCTTGGTAGCTCAGTCATCCTACGAGCAGTACTTC. This codes for CASSLVAQSSYEQYF.

The chain has TRBV15 and TRBJ1-1, with D possibly matching TRBD1 (5 bases). The germline gives CDR1 LNHNV, CDR2 YYDKDF (reference sequence). V dropped 6 bases and J dropped 5 bases, with 13 bases sitting between them. This CDR3 region has 13 residues. CDR3 sequence (DNA): TGTGCCACCAGGGATTTGGGGGGGACTGAAGCTTTCTTT. Translated, it gives CATRDLGGTEAFF.

The chain employs TRBV11-3 and TRBJ2-7; D call uncertain. V gave up 4 bases and J gave up 3 bases, with 16 bases separating them. This CDR3 is built from 15 residues. In germline, CDR1 is SGHNT, CDR2 YENEEA. The CDR3 region has the DNA TGTGCCAGCAGCTCGACCGAGATGGGTCGCTACGAGCAGTACTTC. Its translation: CASSSTEMGRYEQYF.

In nucleotides, the CDR3 is TGTGCCAGCAGTTCCATAGCGGGGGGGGACTACGAGCAGTACTTC. Amino acids: CASSSIAGGDYEQYF. J is TRBJ2-7 and V is TRBV27; 11 bases align to TRBD2. V lost 4 bases, J lost 3 bases, and 5 bases stayed unmatched. The CDR3 runs 15 residues. The germline CDR1 and CDR2 sequences are MNHEY and SMNVEV (reference sequence).

This chain links TRBV5-6 with TRBJ1-6; no clear D. V shed 2 bases and J shed 1 base, with 7 bases lying between them. CDR3 size: 15 residues. Germline CDR1 SGHDT, CDR2 YYEEEE. CDR3 sequence: CASSFRRSYNSPLHF. The DNA of the CDR3 is TGTGCCAGCAGCTTCCGGAGGTCCTATAATTCACCCCTCCACTTT.

The CDR3, as DNA: TGCGCCAGCAGCTGGGGGACGAACACTGAAGCTTTCTTT. Its translation: CASSWGTNTEAFF. This sequence joins TRBV5-1 and TRBJ1-1; TRBD1 might be the D (5 bases). The CDR3 has 13 residues. The ends were cut back, 3 bases at V and 1 base at J, with 7 bases in the middle. Germline CDR1 and CDR2: SGHRS and YFSETQ.